The source of this T cell receptor beta chain is a study of shared clonotypes between healthy human individuals. The V segment lost 2 bases and the J segment 0 bases; nucleotides outside the gene matches: 10. CDR1 SNHLY and CDR2 FYNNEI come from the germline V gene. The CDR3 has 20 amino acids. Original data processing: With immunoSEQ giving junction-only sequences and no quality scores, filtering differed. The repertoire was sequenced with immunoSEQ multiplex PCR; TCRdb's copy has only in-frame clones and lacks some. V, J and clone size were drawn from that table, and D and trimming were deduced from the DNA. The sample shows 950,000 to 1,100,000 clones, about 74% of them seen only once.

The sequenced sample was memory CD4+ T cells sorted from blood. Noted subset: CD45RA-negative fraction. The V gene is TRBV2, the J gene TRBJ2-6; 10 bases match TRBD1. This TCR was sampled from a man aged 18 to 29 in good health. The CDR3, as DNA: TGTGCCAGCAGTGAAATCTTAGGGACAGGGGTGAGCTCTGGGGCCAACGTCCTGACTTTC. It translates to CASSEILGTGVSSGANVLTF.